This TCR beta chain stems from a study of response to subunit inactivated influenza vaccine. Study-level points and caveats: Every seasonal influenza vaccination brings in few new T cells, the authors suggested.

MiXCR, run by TCRdb on the RT-PCR reads, gives a single entry per CDR3 protein. Among approximately 490,000 distinct CDR3 sequences listed, approximately 7.8% were seen once. This clonotype has a handful of counts. Its antigen is as yet unknown. V trimming: 6 bases; J trimming: 5 bases; junction bases outside the gene matches: 13. Germline V lookup: CDR1 SEHNR, CDR2 FQNEAQ (reference sequence). This CDR3 is 16 amino acids long. The sequencing here drew on PBMCs from blood, taken around 25 months after vaccination. This chain links TRBV7-9 with TRBJ1-5, with 7 positions matching TRBD1. This clonotype was sampled from a man aged 50-75 years who received an inactivated influenza vaccine. CDR3 nucleotides: TGTGCCAGCAGTCATGGGTGGGGACAGAACCATCAGCCCCAGCATTTT. It translates to CASSHGWGQNHQPQHF. Based on the CDR3 plus reference TRBV7-9 and TRBJ1-5, the full variable domain is DTGVSQNPRHKITKRGQNVTFRCDPISEHNRLYWYRQTLGQGPEFLTYFQNEAQLEKSRLLSDRFSAERPKGSFSTLEIQRTEQGDSAMYLCASSHGWGQNHQPQHFGDGTRLSIL.